This T cell receptor (beta chain) was recovered during a study of T-cell reconstitution after alpha-beta-depleted transplantation in children. V was trimmed by 5 bases and J by 4 bases, leaving 18 bases between them. The V gene's germline CDR1 is SGHTA and CDR2 FQGTGA. The length of the CDR3 is 16 residues. A library of TCRbeta sequences, prepared with unique molecular identifiers, was generated. TCRdb fed the PCR reads into MiXCR, producing one record per CDR3 protein. The profile covers 500,000 to 750,000 distinct CDR3 sequences, with 20% to 30% appearing a single time and around a third taken by the ten largest. A remark on this clonotype: Its target is unknown.

General study findings and limits: The high TCRbeta diversity at day 60 in some patients came from surviving recipient T cells and thymic progenitors. Most T-cell counts and diversity one year after the transplant came from T cells that were newly produced. Expanded graft clones, several hundred of them, were reportedly the source of alpha-beta T cells about two months after transplant.

The clonotype comes from a boy less than two years old with Wiskott-Aldrich syndrome, due to receive a stem cell transplant. Material: PBMCs, obtained before TCRalphabeta/CD19-depleted stem cell transplant. The rearrangement links TRBV7-3 to TRBJ2-1; perhaps TRBD1 as D (6 bases). The CDR3 region has the DNA TGTGCCAGCAGCCCGAAGGGTGGGACACTATACAATGAGCAGTTCTTC. Translated: CASSPKGGTLYNEQFF.